A single sample is the source of the 7 T cell receptor beta chains below, sequenced in a study of blood T cell repertoires in COVID-19. Assay used: immunoSEQ multiplex PCR; TCRdb lists only in-frame clones, some missing. The data hold 200,000 to 250,000 clones, with 88% observed a single time. The sample comprised peripheral blood. Receptors were obtained from a young man with active or convalescent COVID-19.

The chain is built from TRBV10-2 and TRBJ2-1; TRBD1 agrees at 8 bases. There are 16 residues in the CDR3. CDR1 is WSHSY and CDR2 is SAAADI in the germline V gene. V gave up 6 bases and J gave up 0 bases; unmatched junction bases: 7. The CDR3: CASRPRGRSSYNEQFF. The CDR3 DNA reads TGCGCCAGCAGACCCAGGGGGCGAAGCTCCTACAATGAGCAGTTCTTC.

J is TRBJ2-3 and V is TRBV2, with 8 positions matching TRBD1. Germline CDR1 is SNHLY and CDR2 is FYNNEI. V gave up 6 bases and J gave up 3 bases; unmatched junction bases: 8. This CDR3 is built from 15 residues. CDR3 in DNA: TGTGCCAGCAGAGAAACAGGGGGTGGTACAGATACGCAGTATTTT. Amino acid sequence: CASRETGGGTDTQYF.

This clone was counted once. CDR3 sequence: CASSFTSSGQGSRPQHF. The DNA for the CDR3 is TGTGCCAGCAGTTTCACTTCTTCCGGACAGGGTAGTCGGCCCCAGCATTTT. The chain employs TRBV27 and TRBJ1-5; 8 nucleotides agree with TRBD1. The junction had 16 bases not matched to a gene; V was cut back by 3 bases and J by 9 bases. The CDR3 length is 17 residues. Germline CDR1 and CDR2: MNHEY and SMNVEV (reference sequence).

This clone has only one observation. The rearrangement joins TRBV18 to TRBJ1-1; possibly TRBD1 for D (5 bases). The germline V gene encodes CDR1 KGHSH and CDR2 LQKENI. Trimming removed 0 bases at V and 7 bases at J, with 12 bases between. There are 14 residues in the CDR3. DNA of the CDR3: TGTGCCAGCTCACCACCGGCAGGGTCAGGTGAAGCTTTCTTT. It encodes CASSPPAGSGEAFF. The whole variable domain, remainder taken from reference TRBV18 and TRBJ1-1, is NAGVMQNPRHLVRRRGQEARLRCSPMKGHSHVYWYRQLPEEGLKFMVYLQKENIIDESGMPKERFSAEFPKEGPSILRIQQVVRGDSAAYFCASSPPAGSGEAFFGQGTRLTVV.

The rearrangement uses TRBV11-2 and TRBJ1-4; D gene ambiguous. This CDR3 is 15 amino acids long. CDR1 is SGHAT and CDR2 is FQNNGV in the germline V gene. Trimming removed 6 bases from V and 1 base from J, with 12 bases in between. As DNA, the CDR3 is TGTGCCAGCAGGGGCCTCCGGGGAACTAATGAAAAACTGTTTTTT. It yields the protein CASRGLRGTNEKLFF.

The rearrangement joins TRBV19 to TRBJ1-1, with D tentatively TRBD1 (6 bases). The CDR3 extends over 13 amino acids. Germline assignment: CDR1 LNHDA and CDR2 SQIVND (reference sequence). Trimming pared 6 bases from V and 4 bases from J, leaving 12 bases between. CDR3 DNA sequence: TGTGCCAGTAGATGGGGGCCGGGCACTGAAGCTTTCTTT. This translates into CASRWGPGTEAFF. The full variable domain, completed using reference TRBV19 and TRBJ1-1, is DGGITQSPKYLFRKEGQNVTLSCEQNLNHDAMYWYRQDPGQGLRLIYYSQIVNDFQKGDIAEGYSVSREKKESFPLTVTSAQKNPTAFYLCASRWGPGTEAFFGQGTRLTVV.

This clone was recorded only once. J is TRBJ2-5 and V is TRBV7-2; 7 bases are a match to TRBD2. V was clipped by 5 bases and J by 5 bases; unmatched bases: 5. The CDR3 covers 13 residues. From germline, CDR1 is SGHTA and CDR2 FQGNSA. In DNA, the CDR3 is TGTGCCAGCAGCAGGACTAGGATGGAGACCCAGTACTTC. The encoded protein is CASSRTRMETQYF.